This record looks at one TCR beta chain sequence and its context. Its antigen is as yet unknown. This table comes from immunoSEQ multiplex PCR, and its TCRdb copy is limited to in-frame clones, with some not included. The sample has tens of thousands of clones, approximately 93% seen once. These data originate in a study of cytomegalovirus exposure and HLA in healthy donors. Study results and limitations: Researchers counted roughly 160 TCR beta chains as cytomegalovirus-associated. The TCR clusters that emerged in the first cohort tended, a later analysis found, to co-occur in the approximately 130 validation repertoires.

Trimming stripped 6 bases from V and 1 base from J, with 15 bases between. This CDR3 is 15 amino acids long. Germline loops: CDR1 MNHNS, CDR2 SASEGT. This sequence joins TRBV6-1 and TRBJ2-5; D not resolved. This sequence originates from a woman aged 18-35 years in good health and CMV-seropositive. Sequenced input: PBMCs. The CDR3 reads CASRWSVDFQETQYF. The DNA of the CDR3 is TGTGCCAGCAGATGGAGTGTTGACTTCCAAGAGACCCAGTACTTC.